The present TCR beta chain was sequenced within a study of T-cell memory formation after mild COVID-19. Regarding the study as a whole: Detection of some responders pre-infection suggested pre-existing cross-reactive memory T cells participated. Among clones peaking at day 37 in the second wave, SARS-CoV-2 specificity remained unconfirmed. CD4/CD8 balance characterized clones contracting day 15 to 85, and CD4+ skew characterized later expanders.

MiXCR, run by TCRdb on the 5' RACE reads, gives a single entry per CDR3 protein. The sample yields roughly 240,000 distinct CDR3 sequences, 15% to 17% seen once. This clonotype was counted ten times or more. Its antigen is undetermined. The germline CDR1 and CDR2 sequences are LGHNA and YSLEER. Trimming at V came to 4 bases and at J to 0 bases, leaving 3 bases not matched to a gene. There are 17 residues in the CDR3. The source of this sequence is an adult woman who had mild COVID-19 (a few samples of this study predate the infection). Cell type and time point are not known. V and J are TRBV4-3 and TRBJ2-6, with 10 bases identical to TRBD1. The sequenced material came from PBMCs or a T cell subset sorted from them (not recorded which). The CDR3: CASSLRTGGSGANVLTF. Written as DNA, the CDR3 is TGCGCCAGCAGCCTTAGGACAGGGGGCTCTGGGGCCAACGTCCTGACTTTC.